Presented here are 5 T cell receptor beta chains from one specimen sequenced in a study of blood T cell repertoires in COVID-19. Profiling relied on immunoSEQ multiplex PCR, and the TCRdb table lists in-frame clones only, not all of them. Here the sample spans over 75,000 clones, 90% being singletons. Sequencing used peripheral blood. The receptors come from a man aged 60-69 years with acute or convalescent COVID-19.

CDR3 DNA: TGCAGCGTTGAATTAACAGGCAATGAGCAGTTCTTC. This codes for CSVELTGNEQFF. The gene calls are TRBV29-1 and TRBJ2-1; weak D call: TRBD1 (5 bases). This CDR3 region has 12 residues. The V end lost 2 bases, the J end lost 6 bases, and 8 bases lay between the germline ends. Germline V lookup: CDR1 SQVTM, CDR2 ANQGSEA.

V is TRBV12-3 or TRBV12-4 and J is TRBJ1-5; no reliable D call. The V gene lost 5 bases and the J gene lost 6 bases, with 11 bases spanning the gap. CDR3 length equals 13 residues. CDR3 nucleotides: TGTGCCAGCAGTCCCAGAGGTGGTCAGCCCCAGCATTTT. Protein: CASSPRGGQPQHF.

Concerning this clone: A junction end diverges from the germline sequence, so it may reflect a read error. The J gene is TRBJ1-5, the V gene TRBV28, with D possibly matching TRBD1 (6 bases). This CDR3 is built from 12 residues. Germline V gene lookup returns CDR1 MDHEN and CDR2 SYDVKM. The CDR3 reads CASSLSRVGARF. CDR3 coding DNA: TGTGCCAGCAGTTTATCGCGTGTGGGGGCACGTTTT.

The chain has TRBV5-1 and TRBJ1-1; perhaps TRBD1 as D (5 bases). V lost 8 bases and J lost 2, with 19 bases in between. CDR3 length equals 15 residues. From germline, CDR1 is SGHRS and CDR2 YFSETQ. The CDR3 region is CASSPIRTQNTEAFF. CDR3 DNA: TGCGCCAGTTCCCCTATTCGGACACAAAACACTGAAGCTTTCTTT.

V usage is TRBV4-2 and J usage is TRBJ2-1; D gene ambiguous. This CDR3 comprises 13 residues. Trimming shortened V by 0 bases and J by 8 bases, and 8 bases separated the two germline ends. Germline V gene sequence: CDR1 LGHNA, CDR2 YNFKEQ. The CDR3 coding sequence is TGTGCCAGCAGCCAAGAAAGAGCTTATGAGCAGTTCTTC. As protein: CASSQERAYEQFF.